This T cell receptor beta chain was sequenced for a study of cytomegalovirus exposure and HLA in healthy donors. PCR amplification relied on 60 Vbeta primers (plus 13 Jbeta primers). Measured with immunoSEQ multiplex PCR; TCRdb has only the in-frame clones, and not every one. The sample includes approximately 130,000 clones, approximately 80% of them seen just once. Trimming took 0 bases from V and 3 from J; bases not matched to a gene: 1. The CDR3 consists of 14 residues. Germline CDR1 is MNHEY and CDR2 is SVGAGI. This clone came up once. Its target is unknown. General study results and limits: The study listed about 150 cytomegalovirus-associated TCR beta chains. Prior analysis indicated that the majority of TCR beta V segments exhibited productivity approximately 87% or approximately 30% of the time. TCR beta chain V- and J-gene trimming was linked, in a later analysis, to a missense variant in DCLRE1C. Researchers reported that a few CMV-associated chains were confirmed in vitro as CMV antigen-specific.

Sequencing was done on a sample of PBMCs. The sequence was collected from a woman aged 18-29 years in good health and CMV-seronegative. The chain uses TRBV6-5 and TRBJ1-2; 7 positions match TRBD1. The CDR3 loop is CASSYSGTDYGYTF. The CDR3 DNA reads as TGTGCCAGCAGTTACTCCGGGACAGACTATGGCTACACCTTC.